Listed below are T cell receptor beta chains from one sample, sequenced in a study of OX40 agonist ivuxolimab in advanced cancers. Using immunoSEQ multiplex PCR, the repertoire was profiled, and TCRdb retains in-frame clones only, with some absent. The data contain 100,000 or so clones, approximately 91% of them singletons. Source: CD4+ or CD8+ T cells sorted from blood, taken in a trial of the OX40 agonist ivuxolimab. The receptors were sampled from an adult with an advanced solid tumor such as melanoma, head and neck, liver or kidney cancer. Each CDR3 is given with its conserved first and last residue. The D gene is left open where the match is weak. Only part of the rows carry a size: once, few, many, or a class if the clone is expanded.

v_gene: TRBV7-2
abundance: .
j_gene: TRBJ1-4
d_gene: TRBD1
CDR3nt: TGTGCCAGCAGCTCGTTACAGGGGGTAATCGTCCCAACTAATGAAAAACTGTTTTTT
CDR3aa: CASSSLQGVIVPTNEKLFF

v_gene: TRBV28
abundance: few
j_gene: TRBJ1-5
d_gene: .
CDR3nt: TGTGCCAGCAGACTTGGCGGATCCGGTCAGCCCCAGCATTTT
CDR3aa: CASRLGGSGQPQHF

v_gene: TRBV5-5
abundance: .
j_gene: TRBJ1-2
d_gene: TRBD1
CDR3nt: TGTGCCAGCAGCTTATCCACAGGGGCTTGGGGTGGCTACACCTTC
CDR3aa: CASSLSTGAWGGYTF

v_gene: TRBV10-3
abundance: .
j_gene: TRBJ1-3
d_gene: .
CDR3nt: TGTGCCATCAGTGACCCTGAGGGGTCTGGAAACACCATATATTTT
CDR3aa: CAISDPEGSGNTIYF

v_gene: TRBV28
abundance: .
j_gene: TRBJ2-5
d_gene: .
CDR3nt: TGTGCCAGCAGTTTAAATCGGGAGACCCAGTACTTC
CDR3aa: CASSLNRETQYF

v_gene: TRBV19
abundance: .
j_gene: TRBJ2-1
d_gene: .
CDR3nt: TGTGCCAGTAGTGGAGGGGCTGGGGTAAAGCAGTTCTTC
CDR3aa: CASSGGAGVKQFF

v_gene: TRBV28
abundance: .
j_gene: TRBJ2-7
d_gene: TRBD2
CDR3nt: TGTGCCAGCCTACCGGGAGGTAGCGGGTTTTACGAGCAGTACTTC
CDR3aa: CASLPGGSGFYEQYF

v_gene: TRBV4-2
abundance: .
j_gene: TRBJ1-4
d_gene: .
CDR3nt: TGTGCCAGCAGCCAAGACACCTATAATGAAAAACTGTTTTTT
CDR3aa: CASSQDTYNEKLFF

v_gene: TRBV6-6
abundance: .
j_gene: TRBJ1-4
d_gene: .
CDR3nt: TGTGCCAGCAGTTTAATGAGGAGCGAAAAACTGTTTTTT
CDR3aa: CASSLMRSEKLFF

v_gene: TRBV19
abundance: .
j_gene: TRBJ2-3
d_gene: .
CDR3nt: TGTGCCAGTAGTATTGTGGGGATGGGGGCCGATACGCAGTATTTT
CDR3aa: CASSIVGMGADTQYF

v_gene: TRBV18
abundance: .
j_gene: TRBJ1-3
d_gene: .
CDR3nt: TGTGCCAGCTCATCAACAGGACGCTCTGGAAACACCATATATTTT
CDR3aa: CASSSTGRSGNTIYF

v_gene: TRBV28
abundance: .
j_gene: TRBJ2-7
d_gene: TRBD1
CDR3nt: TGTGCCAGCAGTACCCCTCACAGGGGGCAGGGGGAGCAGTACTTC
CDR3aa: CASSTPHRGQGEQYF

v_gene: TRBV7-2
abundance: .
j_gene: TRBJ1-1
d_gene: TRBD1
CDR3nt: TGTGCCAGCAGCTTACAGCAGGGGGCGACTGAAGCTTTCTTT
CDR3aa: CASSLQQGATEAFF

v_gene: TRBV28
abundance: once
j_gene: TRBJ2-7
d_gene: .
CDR3nt: TGTGCCAGCAGTTCCATGACCGAGCAGTACTTC
CDR3aa: CASSSMTEQYF

v_gene: TRBV6-1
abundance: few
j_gene: TRBJ1-2
d_gene: .
CDR3nt: TGTGCCAGCAGTGAAGCTTTAACAGGGTATGGCTACACCTTC
CDR3aa: CASSEALTGYGYTF

v_gene: TRBV2
abundance: .
j_gene: TRBJ1-6
d_gene: TRBD1
CDR3nt: TGTGCCAGCAGTGCTCTCCGCAGGGGGGATTCACCCCTCCACTTT
CDR3aa: CASSALRRGDSPLHF

v_gene: TRBV23-1
abundance: .
j_gene: TRBJ1-5
d_gene: TRBD1
CDR3nt: TGCGCCAGTACCCGCCGGGACAGGGGGAATCAGCCCCAGCATTTT
CDR3aa: CASTRRDRGNQPQHF

v_gene: TRBV6-5
abundance: .
j_gene: TRBJ2-5
d_gene: TRBD1
CDR3nt: TGTGCCAGCAGGGCTAGACAGGGGAAAGAGACCCAGTACTTC
CDR3aa: CASRARQGKETQYF

v_gene: TRBV5-1
abundance: .
j_gene: TRBJ2-7
d_gene: TRBD2
CDR3nt: TGCGCCAGCAGCTTGCGGACTAGCGGCGAGTACGAGCAGTACTTC
CDR3aa: CASSLRTSGEYEQYF

v_gene: TRBV28
abundance: .
j_gene: TRBJ2-7
d_gene: .
CDR3nt: TGTGCCAGCAGTTCCCCTGGGGAGCAGTACTTC
CDR3aa: CASSSPGEQYF

v_gene: TRBV7-9
abundance: .
j_gene: TRBJ1-6
d_gene: .
CDR3nt: TGTGCCAGCAGCTTATCTGAAAATTCACCCCTCCACTTT
CDR3aa: CASSLSENSPLHF

v_gene: TRBV29-1
abundance: .
j_gene: TRBJ2-7
d_gene: .
CDR3nt: TGCAGCGTTGATAAGGGGGACACCTCCTACGAGCAGTACTTC
CDR3aa: CSVDKGDTSYEQYF

v_gene: TRBV11-3
abundance: few
j_gene: TRBJ2-1
d_gene: .
CDR3nt: TGTGCCAGCAGCCGCTCCGGGGGCCCCTACAATGAGCAGTTCTTC
CDR3aa: CASSRSGGPYNEQFF

v_gene: TRBV29-1
abundance: .
j_gene: TRBJ2-3
d_gene: TRBD1
CDR3nt: TGCAGCGTCGCCGGGACAGGGGGGACAGATACGCAGTATTTT
CDR3aa: CSVAGTGGTDTQYF

v_gene: TRBV9
abundance: once
j_gene: TRBJ2-3
d_gene: .
CDR3nt: TGTGCCAGCAGCGTAGCTAGTGGGGCAGATACGCAGTATTTT
CDR3aa: CASSVASGADTQYF

v_gene: TRBV25-1
abundance: .
j_gene: TRBJ2-6
d_gene: .
CDR3nt: TGTGCCAGCCAACGGTACTCGAGCTCTGGGGCCAACGTCCTGACTTTC
CDR3aa: CASQRYSSSGANVLTF

v_gene: TRBV4-2
abundance: .
j_gene: TRBJ2-1
d_gene: .
CDR3nt: TGTGCCAGCAGCCACCCTTCGGGGGCCGGCCCCTACAATGAGCAGTTCTTC
CDR3aa: CASSHPSGAGPYNEQFF

v_gene: TRBV9
abundance: .
j_gene: TRBJ2-2
d_gene: .
CDR3nt: TGTGCCAGCAGCGCGACCCCGCTGGGTCCCGGGGAGCTGTTTTTT
CDR3aa: CASSATPLGPGELFF

v_gene: TRBV5-1
abundance: once
j_gene: TRBJ2-2
d_gene: .
CDR3nt: TGCGCCAGCAGAACGGGACCCACGAACACCGGGGAGCTGTTTTTT
CDR3aa: CASRTGPTNTGELFF

v_gene: TRBV5-6
abundance: .
j_gene: TRBJ1-6
d_gene: .
CDR3nt: TGTGCCAGCAGCCCGGGGTATAATTCACCCCTCCACTTT
CDR3aa: CASSPGYNSPLHF

v_gene: TRBV9
abundance: .
j_gene: TRBJ2-7
d_gene: TRBD1
CDR3nt: TGTGCCAGCAGCGTAGCGACAGGGGATCCCTACGAGCAGTACTTC
CDR3aa: CASSVATGDPYEQYF

v_gene: TRBV28
abundance: .
j_gene: TRBJ2-1
d_gene: TRBD2
CDR3nt: TGTGCCAGCAGTTCCCTAACGGGGGGGCTCAATGAGCAGTTCTTC
CDR3aa: CASSSLTGGLNEQFF

v_gene: TRBV27
abundance: .
j_gene: TRBJ2-1
d_gene: TRBD1
CDR3nt: TGTGCCAGCAGTTTATTGACAGGGACGAGTGAGCAGTTCTTC
CDR3aa: CASSLLTGTSEQFF

v_gene: TRBV7-2
abundance: .
j_gene: TRBJ2-3
d_gene: TRBD2
CDR3nt: TGTGCCAGCAGCTCCGTAGCGGGAGGGTCCACAGATACGCAGTATTTT
CDR3aa: CASSSVAGGSTDTQYF

v_gene: TRBV19
abundance: .
j_gene: TRBJ2-2
d_gene: .
CDR3nt: TGTGCCAGTAGTATAAAGGGAACCGGGGAGCTGTTTTTT
CDR3aa: CASSIKGTGELFF

v_gene: TRBV6-1
abundance: .
j_gene: TRBJ2-5
d_gene: .
CDR3nt: TGTGCCAGCAGTGAAGCCGGCGGCGGCCAGTACTTC
CDR3aa: CASSEAGGGQYF

v_gene: TRBV2
abundance: .
j_gene: TRBJ2-2
d_gene: .
CDR3nt: TGTGCCAGCAGTGCAGTGGCCGGGGAGCTGTTTTTT
CDR3aa: CASSAVAGELFF

v_gene: TRBV7-9
abundance: .
j_gene: TRBJ1-1
d_gene: .
CDR3nt: TGTGCCAGCAGCTTAGATTTGGTCTCCACTGAAGCTTTCTTT
CDR3aa: CASSLDLVSTEAFF

v_gene: TRBV5-8
abundance: .
j_gene: TRBJ1-2
d_gene: TRBD1
CDR3nt: TGTGCCAGCAGTGACGGGGACAGGGGATTACGTGGCTACACCTTC
CDR3aa: CASSDGDRGLRGYTF

v_gene: TRBV10-3
abundance: .
j_gene: TRBJ2-7
d_gene: TRBD2
CDR3nt: TGTGCCATCAGGAGGACTAGCAGTACCTACGAGCAGTACTTC
CDR3aa: CAIRRTSSTYEQYF

v_gene: TRBV7-9
abundance: .
j_gene: TRBJ2-1
d_gene: .
CDR3nt: TGTGCCAGCAGCCAAGCCGGGACAACGACAATCCATGAGCAGTTCTTC
CDR3aa: CASSQAGTTTIHEQFF

v_gene: TRBV28
abundance: .
j_gene: TRBJ1-4
d_gene: .
CDR3nt: TGTGCCAGCGGCCTGGGGGCGCTAACTAATGAAAAACTGTTTTTT
CDR3aa: CASGLGALTNEKLFF

v_gene: TRBV9
abundance: .
j_gene: TRBJ2-7
d_gene: .
CDR3nt: TGTGCCAGCAGCGTATTCTTGGGAGGCGAGCAGTACTTC
CDR3aa: CASSVFLGGEQYF

v_gene: TRBV4-2
abundance: .
j_gene: TRBJ2-1
d_gene: .
CDR3nt: TGTGCCAGCAGCCAGTCCCTATTGTACAATGAGCAGTTCTTC
CDR3aa: CASSQSLLYNEQFF

v_gene: TRBV5-1
abundance: .
j_gene: TRBJ2-2
d_gene: .
CDR3nt: TGCGCCAGCAGCTTGGAAGGGTTGGTCGGGGAGCTGTTTTTT
CDR3aa: CASSLEGLVGELFF

v_gene: TRBV7-9
abundance: .
j_gene: TRBJ2-1
d_gene: .
CDR3nt: TGTGCCAGCAGCTCTTACGTTGAGCAGTTCTTC
CDR3aa: CASSSYVEQFF

v_gene: TRBV7-2
abundance: .
j_gene: TRBJ2-7
d_gene: TRBD2
CDR3nt: TGTGCCAGCAGCTTTCAGCCACCTAGCGGGAGGCTCGAGCAGTACTTC
CDR3aa: CASSFQPPSGRLEQYF

v_gene: TRBV28
abundance: .
j_gene: TRBJ1-2
d_gene: .
CDR3nt: TGTGCCAGCAGTGGTCCTGAGGGAGGATATGGCTACACCTTC
CDR3aa: CASSGPEGGYGYTF

v_gene: TRBV7-6
abundance: .
j_gene: TRBJ1-1
d_gene: .
CDR3nt: TGTGCCAGCAGCTTAGCGCCCAACCGGGGCGGGGAAGCTTTCTTT
CDR3aa: CASSLAPNRGGEAFF

v_gene: TRBV11-2
abundance: once
j_gene: TRBJ2-2
d_gene: .
CDR3nt: TGTGCCAGCAGCTATACGGTAACCGGGGAGCTGTTTTTT
CDR3aa: CASSYTVTGELFF